This T cell receptor beta chain emerged from a study of T cells in Graves' hyperthyroidism and ophthalmopathy. Whole-study findings and limits: Most expanded thyroid clonotypes above 0.001 also appeared in blood.

RNA transcripts provided the source from which TCR beta CDR3 regions were amplified. During a first-round RT-PCR of the TCR CDR3, the HTBI primer set was used. MiXCR, run by TCRdb on the multiplex PCR reads, gives a single entry per CDR3 protein. The sample carries a few hundred thousand distinct CDR3 sequences, about 45% recorded once. In this sample, this clonotype turned up many times. The antigen remains undetermined. Germline CDR1 is SGHVS and CDR2 is FQNEAQ. The CDR3 totals 13 residues. The V gene lost 1 base and the J gene lost 7 bases, with 7 bases spanning the gap. The hyperthyroidism was newly diagnosed and had lasted under 2 months; the patients were aged 18 to 65. Uncontrolled infections, other autoimmune diseases, pregnancy or lactation led to exclusion of patients.

Sequencing was done on a sample of peripheral blood or thyroid tissue (not recorded which). The gene calls are TRBV7-8 and TRBJ2-2; no clear D gene. This TCR was recovered from a woman under 30 with Graves' hyperthyroidism. This CDR3 is CASSLVSGGELFF. The CDR3 DNA reads TGTGCCAGCAGCTTAGTCTCGGGCGGGGAGCTGTTTTTT.